This TCR beta chain was documented in a study of T cells in Graves' hyperthyroidism and ophthalmopathy. The length of the CDR3 is 17 residues. The ends were cut back, 4 bases at V and 2 bases at J, with 18 bases in the middle. Amplification targeted TCR beta CDR3 regions from RNA transcripts. First-round RT-PCR of the TCR CDR3 relied on the HTBI primer set. Each CDR3 protein is one row after TCRdb ran MiXCR on the multiplex PCR reads. The sample lists 550,000 to 600,000 distinct CDR3 sequences, 15% to 20% occurring once. This clonotype was counted many times. Sequencing was carried out using blood. The V and J genes are TRBV12-3 or TRBV12-4 and TRBJ1-3, with D tentatively TRBD1 (5 bases). The clonotype comes from a young woman with Graves' hyperthyroidism. This CDR3 is CASSWFPGRETGNTIYF. As DNA, the CDR3 is TGTGCCAGCAGTTGGTTTCCGGGACGCGAGACTGGAAACACCATATATTTT.